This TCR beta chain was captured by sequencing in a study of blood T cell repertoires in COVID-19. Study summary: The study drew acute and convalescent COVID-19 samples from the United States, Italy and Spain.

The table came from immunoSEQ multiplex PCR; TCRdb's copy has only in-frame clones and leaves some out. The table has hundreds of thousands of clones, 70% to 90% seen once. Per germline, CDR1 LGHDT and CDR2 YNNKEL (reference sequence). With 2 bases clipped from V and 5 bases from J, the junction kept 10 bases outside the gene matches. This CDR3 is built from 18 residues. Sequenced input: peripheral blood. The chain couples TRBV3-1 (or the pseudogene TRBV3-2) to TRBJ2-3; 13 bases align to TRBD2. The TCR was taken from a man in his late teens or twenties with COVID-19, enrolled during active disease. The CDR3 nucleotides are TGTGCCAGCAGCCAACTTACTAGCGGGAGGGTTTTGGAAGATACGCAGTATTTT. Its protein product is CASSQLTSGRVLEDTQYF.